These 15 T cell receptor beta chains originate from one sample sequenced in a study of vaccination effects on CD4 cells after COVID-19. The protocol was immunoSEQ multiplex PCR, while the TCRdb copy is restricted to in-frame clones and leaves out a portion. This sample has just over 55,000 clones, with 78% found just once. Cells that had been cultured for roughly eleven days were the source of isolated CD4+ T cells. BNT162b2 vaccine or mRNA-1273 vaccine was given to participants in two doses. Their antigens remain unidentified. The sample here was CD4+ T cells from PBMCs cultured without peptide, taken after COVID-19 vaccination. The receptors stem from a human donor who received a COVID-19 vaccine.

This chain uses TRBV5-1 with TRBJ2-4; the match to TRBD1 covers 9 bases. CDR3 length equals 16 residues. Germline lookup yields CDR1 SGHRS and CDR2 YFSETQ. The V gene end was trimmed by 3 bases and the J gene end by 1 base; junction bases not matched to a gene: 5. CDR3 sequence reads: CASSYGQGMAKNIQYF. CDR3 nucleotide sequence: TGCGCCAGCAGCTACGGACAGGGGATGGCCAAAAACATTCAGTACTTC.

The chain recombines TRBV6-2 or TRBV6-3 with TRBJ2-3, with D maybe TRBD2 (6 bases). The CDR3 consists of 18 residues. V was pared by 1 base and J by 2 bases, with 19 bases between. In germline, CDR1 is MNHEY, CDR2 SVGEGT. CDR3 residues: CASSYWPAGLINTDTQYF. The DNA for the CDR3 is TGTGCCAGCAGTTACTGGCCGGCGGGACTGATTAACACAGATACGCAGTATTTT.

This chain joins TRBV6-5 and TRBJ1-2, with a possible D match to TRBD1 (6 bases). V lost 6 bases and J 4 bases, leaving 12 bases between the germline ends. The CDR3 runs to 13 residues. The germline V gene has CDR1 MNHEY and CDR2 SVGAGI. The CDR3: CASSRQGSYGYTF. The CDR3 region has the DNA TGTGCCAGCAGCCGTCAGGGGAGCTATGGCTACACCTTC.

The chain carries TRBV29-1 and TRBJ2-7; possible D gene TRBD1, 5 bases. CDR1 is SQVTM and CDR2 is ANQGSEA in the germline V gene. V was cut by 6 bases and J by 4 bases, with 22 bases left in between. The CDR3 is made up of 15 amino acids. CDR3 bases: TGCAGCGTCCTAAAGTTGACAGTCGCTAGGTACGAGCAGTACTTC. Residues: CSVLKLTVARYEQYF.

The chain uses TRBV5-1 and TRBJ1-2, with TRBD1 matching 11 bases. Trimming took 4 bases from V and 2 from J; bases not matched to a gene: 4. CDR3 size: 15 residues. Germline values: CDR1 SGHRS, CDR2 YFSETQ. CDR3 bases: TGCGCCAGCAGCCTGGGGACAGGGGGGAACTATGGCTACACCTTC. It specifies CASSLGTGGNYGYTF. Full variable domain (remainder filled in from reference TRBV5-1 and TRBJ1-2): KAGVTQTPRYLIKTRGQQVTLSCSPISGHRSVSWYQQTPGQGLQFLFEYFSETQRNKGNFPGRFSGRQFSNSRSEMNVSTLELGDSALYLCASSLGTGGNYGYTFGSGTRLTVV.

The chain joins TRBV6-5 to TRBJ1-1; D unresolved. The V end was cut by 6 bases, the J end by 1 base, with 15 bases between. Germline V gene sequence: CDR1 MNHEY, CDR2 SVGAGI. The CDR3 is 15 amino acids. The CDR3 region is CASSSVRWENTEAFF. CDR3 DNA: TGTGCCAGCAGCTCGGTTCGGTGGGAGAACACTGAAGCTTTCTTT.

The chain links TRBV7-6 to TRBJ2-1; D unresolved. V lost 0 bases and J lost 6, with 6 bases in between. Germline CDR1 is SGHVS and CDR2 is FNYEAQ. The CDR3 spans 13 residues. The CDR3 region has the DNA TGTGCCAGCAGCTTAGCAGGGCGCAATGAGCAGTTCTTC. Amino acids: CASSLAGRNEQFF.

V usage is TRBV28 and J usage is TRBJ1-1; D is uncertain. The CDR3 contains 12 residues. Germline V CDR1 and CDR2: MDHEN, SYDVKM. With 3 bases removed from V and 5 bases from J, the gap between germline ends came to 7 bases. CDR3 loop: CASSLSPTEAFF. The CDR3 DNA follows: TGTGCCAGCAGTTTGAGCCCGACTGAAGCTTTCTTT.

The gene calls are TRBV6-1 and TRBJ1-2, with D unclear. V dropped 1 base and J dropped 2 bases, with 11 bases sitting between them. The CDR3 sequence is 15 residues long. CDR1 and CDR2 (germline): MNHNS, SASEGT. CDR3: CASSEGAGRNYGYTF. CDR3 DNA sequence: TGTGCCAGCAGTGAAGGGGCCGGGCGGAACTATGGCTACACCTTC.

The chain links TRBV5-1 to TRBJ2-2, with 9 bases lining up with TRBD2. Germline V lookup: CDR1 SGHRS, CDR2 YFSETQ. With V trimmed by 4 bases and J by 4 bases, 8 bases remained unmatched. CDR3 length: 16 amino acids. The CDR3 DNA reads as TGCGCCAGCAGCCCCGCGGGGGGGCACGGCACCGGGGAGCTGTTTTTT. This translates into CASSPAGGHGTGELFF.

This sequence joins TRBV10-3 and TRBJ1-2; 9 positions agree with TRBD1. The CDR3 contains 15 residues. Trimming took 6 bases from V and 2 from J; bases not matched to a gene: 7. Germline V gene data show CDR1 as ENHRY and CDR2 as SYGVKD. CDR3 DNA: TGTGCCATCAGCAAGGGACAGGGAGGCAACTATGGCTACACCTTC. This translates into CAISKGQGGNYGYTF.

V is TRBV3-1 (or the pseudogene TRBV3-2) and J is TRBJ1-2; D not resolved. The CDR3 has 12 amino acids. The germline CDR1 and CDR2 sequences are LGHDT and YNNKEL (reference sequence). Trimming stripped 2 bases from V and 7 bases from J, with 8 bases between. The CDR3, as DNA: TGTGCCAGCAGCCAACTCGGGAGTGGCTACACCTTC. Translating gives CASSQLGSGYTF.

Only a few counts were recorded for this clone. The chain employs TRBV18 and TRBJ1-6; D remains ambiguous. The germline V and J ends were trimmed by 1 base and 8 bases, with 6 bases remaining between them. This CDR3 has 13 residues. Germline loops: CDR1 KGHSH, CDR2 LQKENI. CDR3 amino acids: CASSPLEDSPLHF. CDR3 sequence (DNA): TGTGCCAGCTCACCACTGGAGGATTCACCCCTCCACTTT.

This chain uses TRBV27 with TRBJ1-2, with D tentatively TRBD1 (6 bases). The ends were cut back, 3 bases at V and 4 bases at J, with 18 bases in the middle. CDR3 length: 16 amino acids. Looked up from germline, CDR1 is MNHEY and CDR2 is SMNVEV (reference sequence). The CDR3 sequence: CASSFYPDSWGYGYTF. In DNA form, the CDR3 reads TGTGCCAGCAGTTTTTACCCGGACAGCTGGGGCTATGGCTACACCTTC.

The chain uses TRBV6-5 and TRBJ2-5; TRBD1 aligns across 8 bases. CDR1 and CDR2 (germline): MNHEY, SVGAGI. The CDR3 has 14 amino acids. Losses at the gene ends were 7 bases for V and 5 bases for J; bases not matched to a gene: 9. Here the CDR3 DNA reads TGTGCCAGCATCATAGACAGGGGCGCGGAGACCCAGTACTTC. Translation gives CASIIDRGAETQYF.